The next 16 T cell receptor beta chains were all read from a single sample in a study of T cells expressing NK-cell markers. TCRdb re-called the 5' RACE reads and catalogs CDR3 proteins one per entry, DNA excluded. The sample totals about 460,000 distinct CDR3 sequences; its top ten clones hold roughly 1.4%. Sequencing was performed on blood T cells: a sorted CD56 or NKG2C T cell subset, CD4+ or CD8+ T cells, or bulk PBMC T cells (not recorded which). These receptors came from a woman aged 45-60 years in good health.

The chain links TRBV6-5 to TRBJ2-5. CDR1 is MNHEY and CDR2 is SVGAGI in the germline V gene. The CDR3 covers 13 residues. The CDR3 sequence: CASSLDLLATQYF.

Here the CDR3 reads CASGTGNTGELFF. The chain recombines TRBV13 with TRBJ2-2; TCRdb names TRBD1, which stays unverified in the absence of DNA. The CDR3 extends over 13 amino acids. Germline V CDR1 and CDR2: PRHDT, FYEKMQ (reference sequence).

The chain recombines TRBV30 with TRBJ1-6. The CDR3 sequence is 14 residues long. Germline CDR1 reads GTSNPN; CDR2 reads SVGIG (reference sequence). The CDR3 here is CAWSVLGVGTPLHF.

The CDR3 reads CASSPGRGNTIYF. This chain joins TRBV3-1 and TRBJ1-3. The CDR3 length is 13 residues. Germline V gene lookup returns CDR1 LGHDT and CDR2 YNNKEL (reference sequence).

This chain's CDR3 is CASSSRGSYTF. This rearrangement joins TRBV11-1 to TRBJ1-2; there is no DNA to check the TCRdb D call of TRBD1. The germline V gene encodes CDR1 SGHAT and CDR2 FQDESV (reference sequence). This CDR3 spans 11 amino acids.

The CDR3 protein is CATKGQAMGIYGYTF. The chain uses TRBV6-6 and TRBJ1-2; the D gene TCRdb calls, TRBD1, cannot be checked with no DNA. Germline CDR1 and CDR2: MNHNY and SVGAGI (reference sequence). The CDR3 has 15 amino acids.

The rearrangement joins TRBV28 to TRBJ2-7; TCRdb indicates TRBD1, and absent DNA this call remains unverified. CDR3 length equals 12 residues. Germline loops: CDR1 MDHEN, CDR2 SYDVKM. CDR3 region: CASTDRGIKQYF.

The CDR3 loop reads CASTGEVGGYTF. The V gene is TRBV12-3 or TRBV12-4, the J gene TRBJ1-2; checking the TCRdb D call of TRBD1 is not possible without DNA. The CDR3 is made up of 12 amino acids.

The chain is built from TRBV29-1 and TRBJ2-1; the TRBD1 assignment by TCRdb is unverifiable without DNA. Germline assignment: CDR1 SQVTM and CDR2 ANQGSEA. The CDR3 contains 16 residues. CDR3: CSVEDLQGLSYNEQFF.

The CDR3 loop is CASSHISFGQIF. The V call is TRBV4-1, the J call TRBJ2-7; lacking DNA, the TRBD1 call made by TCRdb goes unchecked. From germline, CDR1 is MGHRA and CDR2 YSYEKL. CDR3 length: 12 residues.

V usage is TRBV10-3 and J usage is TRBJ1-1. Germline CDR1 reads ENHRY; CDR2 reads SYGVKD. This CDR3 has 14 amino acids. CDR3 residues: CAIRGEEVNTEAFF.

The gene calls are TRBV7-9 and TRBJ2-1; as DNA is missing, the TRBD2 call by TCRdb cannot be tested. CDR3 length equals 16 residues. Germline lookup yields CDR1 SEHNR and CDR2 FQNEAQ (reference sequence). This chain's CDR3 is CASSLMGLAVNNEQFF.

V and J are TRBV5-4 and TRBJ1-2; TCRdb returns TRBD1, unconfirmable since there is no DNA. This CDR3 spans 14 amino acids. Germline V gene lookup returns CDR1 SGHNT and CDR2 YYREEE (reference sequence). The CDR3 sequence is CASSLRTGNYGYTF.

The chain carries TRBV7-6 and TRBJ2-1; absent DNA, TCRdb's TRBD2 call cannot be checked. Germline V gene data show CDR1 as SGHVS and CDR2 as FNYEAQ. The CDR3 sequence is 14 residues long. The chain's CDR3 is CASSLAGLAGEQFF. Using reference TRBV7-6 and TRBJ2-1 for the parts outside the CDR3, the full variable domain is GAGVSQSPRYKVTKRGQDVALRCDPISGHVSLYWYRQALGQGPEFLTYFNYEAQQDKSGLPNDRFSAERPEGSISTLTIQRTEQRDSAMYRCASSLAGLAGEQFFGPGTRLTVL.

The chain combines TRBV3-1 with TRBJ2-6. This CDR3 has 16 amino acids. Germline loops: CDR1 LGHDT, CDR2 YNNKEL (reference sequence). The CDR3 protein is CASSPALSSGANVLTF.

This chain joins TRBV4-1 and TRBJ2-5; TCRdb returns TRBD1, unconfirmable since there is no DNA. This CDR3 comprises 16 residues. Germline CDR1 MGHRA, CDR2 YSYEKL. CDR3 residues: CASSQPGRSIQETQYF.